Reported below is one T cell receptor beta chain. This entry belongs to a study of T cell responses to AZD1222 COVID-19 vaccine. Only in-frame clones appear in the TCRdb table, and some are missing; sequencing was by immunoSEQ multiplex PCR. The data show roughly 80,000 clones, 85% to 95% seen once. The CDR3 is 16 residues long. Germline-derived CDR1 and CDR2 are MDHEN and SYDVKM. J gave up 5 bases and V 6 bases, and 9 bases lay outside the gene matches. The chain recombines TRBV28 with TRBJ1-6, with TRBD1 matching 8 bases. Material: peripheral blood, obtained on day 0 of MenACWY control vaccination. The TCR sequence derives from an adult in good health. In DNA, the CDR3 is TGTGCCAGCAGCCCCAGGGGGCAGGCCAATAATTCACCCCTCCACTTT. The encoded protein is CASSPRGQANNSPLHF.